The clone carrying this TCR beta chain was counted a single time. The antigen is not known. At one of its ends the junction is not consistent with the germline gene, which may arise from a read error. The source of the sample is a study of tumor-infiltrating lymphocytes in primary liver carcinoma. Study outcomes and limitations: The study used bulk unsorted samples and so did not compare CD4+ and CD8+ repertoires. With p = 0.039, the top-250-clone fraction in tumors significantly exceeded that in blood.

The CDR3 contains 17 residues. Germline CDR1 and CDR2: LGHNA and YNFKEQ. For blood RNA, unsorted whole blood served as the source, and germline DNA was extracted too. Using a constant-region primer together with ProtoScript II reverse transcriptase, TCR beta cDNA was made from 500 ng of total RNA. Slightly modified ARM-PCR with three nested multiplex PCR rounds yielded TCR beta libraries. For 10 cycles apiece, the opening two PCR rounds ran with TRBV1-TRBV30 forward primers and a C-beta reverse primer. Using its own MiXCR run on the multiplex PCR reads, TCRdb lists one record per CDR3 protein. The data hold 150,000 to 200,000 distinct CDR3 sequences, with about 60% observed a single time.

The specimen sequenced was peripheral blood. The chain uses TRBV4-2 and TRBJ2-3; 7 bases are a match to TRBD2. The TCR sequence derives from a man between 40 and 49 years old with primary liver carcinoma and hepatitis B virus infection. The CDR3 is CANSQLGGRAGTDTQYF. The CDR3 nucleotides are TGTGCCAACAGCCAACTAGGAGGGAGGGCCGGCACAGATACGCAGTATTTT.